This T cell receptor beta chain was profiled in a study of CD8 T cell repertoires and HIV-1 epitope variants. Study as a whole: T cells were cultured for more than 9 days with cytokines added on days 3 and 7. Study-wide points: Only beta chains were identified, marking proliferation to antigen, not function.

TCRdb keeps only in-frame clones here, not all; method: immunoSEQ multiplex PCR. Among approximately 5,500 clones, 60% to 70% were seen once, and the ten largest hold roughly 42%. CDR3 length equals 17 residues. With 3 bases removed from V and 0 bases from J, the gap between germline ends came to 15 bases. Germline V CDR1 and CDR2: LNHDA, SQIVND (reference sequence). In its sample, this clone was seen once. Antigen specificity is unknown. This rearrangement joins TRBV19 to TRBJ1-5; no clear D. The sequencing sample was made of cultured CD8+ T cells derived from PBMCs. The TCR sequence derives from a male donor with HIV. The CDR3 is CASSMVTEGTSNQPQHF. The CDR3 DNA reads TGTGCCAGTAGTATGGTTACTGAGGGTACTAGCAATCAGCCCCAGCATTTT.